Sequencing of this TCR beta chain was carried out in a study of memory CD4+ T cells and cytomegalovirus serostatus. The overall study: This sample comes from healthy Belgian adults, eight or nine CMV seropositive, approximately 24 seronegative.

V shed 5 bases, J shed 10 bases, and the junction held 5 bases outside the gene matches. This CDR3 has 13 amino acids. CDR1 is SEHNR, CDR2 FQNEAQ, per germline (reference sequence). Study observations and caveats: Suggested: most of the CMV-linked TCR signature lies in CD4+ memory cells. CMV serostatus prediction reached median AUC approximately 0.95, or 0.91 with US-trained model.

Single viable CD3+CD4+CD8-CD45RO+ cells were sorted as the memory CD4+ T cells. In the original analysis: Out-of-frame sequences were removed, leaving 2,204,828 distinct TCRbeta sequences. Assay used: immunoSEQ multiplex PCR; TCRdb lists only in-frame clones, some missing. V, J and clone size derive from that table, while D and trimming were established from the DNA sequence. The sample carries 70,000 to 95,000 clones, more than 70% recorded once. As regards this clone: What it binds is not known.

The chain employs TRBV7-9 and TRBJ1-1; 12 bases are shared with TRBD1. The receptor was derived from an adult in good health and CMV-seronegative. The sequenced sample was memory CD4+ T cells from blood. The CDR3 protein is CASSQGQGALAFF. CDR3 nucleotide sequence: TGTGCCAGCAGCCAGGGACAGGGGGCGTTAGCTTTCTTT.